This T cell receptor (beta chain) is drawn from a study of blood T cells in healthy people across ages. Study overall: About one barcoded beta molecule per two T cells was the capture yield of template switching.

PCR was performed a second time for roughly 7 to 12 cycles using a sample-barcoded 5' primer and a J-beta primer mix. TCRdb itself ran the 5' RACE reads through MiXCR, one entry per CDR3 protein. The data show approximately 730,000 distinct CDR3 sequences, approximately 55% seen once. Concerning this clonotype itself: The antigen is undetermined.

The CDR3 is made up of 17 amino acids. Study-level results: Unknown donor CMV status possibly confounded expanded clonotype changes. Conclusively comparing naive with antigen-experienced cells was impossible with unsorted PBMCs.

Sequenced material: blood. This TCR was recovered from a man older than 75 in good health. The chain recombines TRBV21-1 with TRBJ1-2; TRBD1, as called in the table, went unchecked against the DNA. TRBV21-1 is a pseudogene segment. CDR3 sequence: CASTPGRGQRKSYGYTF. The CDR3 DNA reads as TGTGCCAGCACACCGGGGAGGGGACAGCGAAAATCCTATGGCTACACCTTC.